The rows below give T cell receptor beta chains drawn from one sample of a study of T-cell reconstitution after alpha-beta-depleted transplantation in children. MiXCR, run by TCRdb on the PCR reads, gives a single entry per CDR3 protein. The table records 700,000 to 950,000 distinct CDR3 sequences, roughly 15% of them present only once. Source: PBMCs, mostly from graft donor cells, taken 360 days after TCRalphabeta/CD19-depleted stem cell transplant. The receptor source for this set is a male patient younger than 18 who had a stem cell transplant for acute lymphoblastic leukemia, so the T cells may come from the graft donor. Both conserved end residues are part of each CDR3. A D gene is named only where the DNA matches it firmly. Clone size is stated in some rows and not others, as once, few, many or a class when expanded.

D	J	V	size	CDR3	DNA
TRBD2	TRBJ2-5	TRBV7-9	-	CASSFPSGAEETQYF	TGTGCCAGCAGCTTCCCTAGCGGGGCAGAAGAGACCCAGTACTTC
TRBD2	TRBJ2-7	TRBV11-2	-	CASSPPHGFSGRGDEQYF	TGTGCCAGCAGCCCCCCCCACGGGTTTAGCGGGAGAGGTGACGAGCAGTACTTC
TRBD2	TRBJ2-1	TRBV2	few	CASSATSGRPGEQFF	TGTGCCAGCAGCGCGACTAGCGGGAGGCCGGGTGAGCAGTTCTTC
-	TRBJ2-3	TRBV3-1	many	CASSLAGVGTDTQYF	TGTGCCAGCAGCTTGGCCGGTGTTGGCACAGATACGCAGTATTTT
TRBD2	TRBJ2-7	TRBV12-3/TRBV12-4	-	CASSWGGSAYEQYF	TGTGCCAGCAGTTGGGGCGGGAGTGCCTACGAGCAGTACTTC
TRBD1	TRBJ2-7	TRBV7-8	few	CASSLGSRGPYEQYF	TGTGCCAGCAGCTTAGGTAGTAGGGGGCCCTACGAGCAGTACTTC
TRBD1	TRBJ1-2	TRBV18	few	CASSPDLTTGSDGGYTF	TGTGCCAGCTCACCAGACCTAACGACAGGGAGTGACGGGGGCTACACCTTC
TRBD2	TRBJ2-2	TRBV5-1	many	CASNSGLAGVGELFF	TGCGCCAGCAACTCCGGACTAGCGGGAGTCGGGGAGCTGTTTTTT
TRBD2	TRBJ2-1	TRBV2	-	CASRRASGYNEQFF	TGTGCCAGCAGACGGGCTAGCGGCTACAATGAGCAGTTCTTC
TRBD1	TRBJ2-7	TRBV12-3/TRBV12-4	-	CASSWDRDEQYF	TGTGCCAGCAGTTGGGACAGGGACGAGCAGTACTTC
-	TRBJ2-1	TRBV5-1	few	CASSKGGAGSEQFF	TGCGCCAGCAGCAAGGGGGGGGCGGGAAGCGAGCAGTTCTTC
TRBD1	TRBJ2-2	TRBV5-1	many	CASTRQGKSTGELFF	TGCGCCAGCACCCGACAGGGTAAATCAACCGGGGAGCTGTTTTTT
TRBD2	TRBJ2-5	TRBV7-2	-	CASSLARLAGHRETQYF	TGTGCCAGCAGCTTAGCGCGACTAGCGGGGCACCGAGAGACCCAGTACTTC
-	TRBJ2-7	TRBV29-1	few	CSVETRVDEQYF	TGCAGCGTTGAAACCAGGGTCGACGAGCAGTACTTC
TRBD1	TRBJ2-2	TRBV7-6	-	CASSWGQVNTGELFF	TGTGCCAGCAGCTGGGGACAGGTGAACACCGGGGAGCTGTTTTTT
-	TRBJ2-7	TRBV4-1	many	CASSQELGNPTYEQYF	TGCGCCAGCAGCCAAGAATTAGGGAACCCAACCTACGAGCAGTACTTC
-	TRBJ2-7	TRBV19	-	CASSTEREPYEQYF	TGTGCCTCCTCAACGGAAAGGGAACCCTACGAGCAGTACTTC
-	TRBJ1-1	TRBV5-1	few	CASSPGLGTEAFF	TGCGCCAGCAGCCCTGGACTGGGGACTGAAGCTTTCTTT
-	TRBJ2-2	TRBV7-7	many	CASSSGPELFF	TGTGCCAGCAGCTCAGGACCCGAGCTGTTTTTT
TRBD2	TRBJ2-7	TRBV6-5	few	CASSFPGTSVYEQYF	TGTGCCAGCAGTTTCCCCGGGACTAGCGTCTACGAGCAGTACTTC
-	TRBJ2-1	TRBV3-1	few	CASSSSPTSYNEQFF	TGTGCCAGCAGCAGTAGCCCGACTAGTTACAATGAGCAGTTCTTC
TRBD2	TRBJ2-1	TRBV7-9	-	CASSQVSGRKYEQFF	TGTGCCAGCAGCCAGGTCAGCGGGAGGAAGTATGAGCAGTTCTTC
TRBD2	TRBJ2-7	TRBV30	-	CAWNSGLAGGPTEQYF	TGTGCCTGGAACTCGGGACTAGCGGGAGGGCCGACCGAGCAGTACTTC
-	TRBJ2-7	TRBV27	-	CASSHLLVEQYF	TGTGCCAGCAGCCACCTCCTGGTGGAGCAGTACTTC
-	TRBJ2-1	TRBV5-1	few	CASSFGGGGQFF	TGCGCCAGCAGCTTCGGGGGTGGGGGGCAGTTCTTC
-	TRBJ2-3	TRBV29-1	many	CSVPTGTLSTDTQYF	TGCAGCGTTCCGACCGGGACGCTTAGCACAGATACGCAGTATTTT
TRBD1	TRBJ2-7	TRBV12-3/TRBV12-4	-	CASSSSFGTGKKGTYEQYF	TGTGCCAGCAGTTCTTCCTTCGGGACAGGGAAAAAGGGAACCTACGAGCAGTACTTC
-	TRBJ2-3	TRBV4-2	-	CASSQRKRGPELPDTQYF	TGTGCCAGCAGCCAAAGGAAAAGGGGCCCCGAGTTACCAGATACGCAGTATTTT
TRBD2	TRBJ2-1	TRBV18	-	CASSPSLAGVGNEQFF	TGTGCCAGCTCACCAAGCCTAGCGGGAGTAGGCAATGAGCAGTTCTTC
-	TRBJ2-1	TRBV9	few	CASSSGTYHNEQFF	TGTGCCAGCAGCTCCGGGACATATCACAATGAGCAGTTCTTC
-	TRBJ1-1	TRBV13	-	CASSLVVVGGGNTEAFF	TGTGCCAGCAGCTTAGTGGTTGTTGGGGGAGGGAACACTGAAGCTTTCTTT
-	TRBJ2-7	TRBV10-1	few	CASSEVGMDYEQYF	TGCGCCAGCAGTGAGGTAGGGATGGACTACGAGCAGTACTTC
TRBD2	TRBJ2-4	TRBV7-9	once	CASSWASGTNIQYF	TGTGCCAGCAGCTGGGCTAGCGGGACCAACATTCAGTACTTC
-	TRBJ1-2	TRBV20-1	-	CSAEVKYGGYTF	TGCAGTGCTGAAGTTAAGTATGGTGGCTACACCTTC
TRBD2	TRBJ2-7	TRBV6-9	-	CATRLADTYEQYF	TGTGCCACCAGACTAGCGGATACCTACGAGCAGTACTTC
-	TRBJ1-5	TRBV28	many	CASSPPIWSNQPQHF	TGTGCCAGCAGTCCCCCTATCTGGTCCAATCAGCCCCAGCATTTT
TRBD1	TRBJ2-7	TRBV10-3	few	CAISASDRGSEEQYF	TGTGCCATCAGTGCATCGGACAGGGGGTCGGAAGAGCAGTACTTC
-	TRBJ1-3	TRBV10-3	-	CATRDLTLSSGNTICF	TGTGCCACTCGGGACCTCACCCTAAGCTCTGGAAACACCATATGTTTT
-	TRBJ1-1	TRBV21-1	-	CASSKRCRGMSEAFF	TGTGCCAGCAGCAAGCGGTGCAGGGGAATGAGTGAAGCTTTCTTT